The entry below gives a single TCR beta chain sequence along with its context. The sample comes from a study of T cell changes during pregnancy in multiple sclerosis. V gave up 5 bases and J gave up 7 bases, with 18 bases separating them. The V gene's germline CDR1 is MNHEY and CDR2 SVGAGI. The length of the CDR3 is 15 residues. Here immunoSEQ multiplex PCR was the method, and the copy in TCRdb shows in-frame clones only, minus some. The table has about 50,000 clones, around 94% seen once; the top ten hold around 0.4%. The chain is built from TRBV6-5 and TRBJ1-5, with TRBD1 as a possible D gene (5 bases). The receptor comes from a female donor with multiple sclerosis, enrolled in a pregnancy study. The sequencing used CD4+ T cells from peripheral blood mononuclear cells, collected before pregnancy. CDR3 bases: TGTGCCAGCAGTCCTCACCGCGGGGGTGGGCAGCCCCAGCATTTT. Its translation: CASSPHRGGGQPQHF.